Sequencing of this TCR beta chain was carried out in a study of T cells expressing NK-cell markers. Study-level information: Out of eight donors sequenced, seven tested HCMV-seropositive and the remaining one seronegative.

Production of TCR beta cDNA relied on 5'RACE template switching with UMIs. Following a re-call of the 5' RACE reads, TCRdb has one entry per CDR3 protein and lacks DNA. This listing includes more than 400,000 distinct CDR3 sequences. The CDR3 runs to 13 residues. CDR1 and CDR2 from the germline V gene are ENHRY and SYGVKD. Remarks on this clonotype: Its antigen is not known.

Study-wide findings and caveats: Nothing established the HCMV specificity of expanded NKG2C+ T cell clones. The CD3+CD56-NKG2C+ fraction was also led by these clonotypes in a few donors.

The receptor's source is a woman between 18 and 70 years old in good health. V is TRBV10-3 and J is TRBJ1-6. Sequences were obtained from blood T cells: a sorted CD56 or NKG2C T cell subset, CD4+ or CD8+ T cells, or bulk PBMC T cells (not recorded which). The CDR3 sequence: CAISLDPNSPLHF.